These 17 T cell receptor beta chains originate from one sample sequenced in a study of cytomegalovirus exposure and HLA in healthy donors. With 60 Vbeta and 13 Jbeta primers, the PCR was carried out. The method was immunoSEQ multiplex PCR; TCRdb's version includes in-frame clones alone and lacks a portion of them. The sample contains some 130,000 clones, about 64% of which appear only once. Source material: PBMCs. These receptors were taken from a middle-aged woman in good health and CMV-seronegative.

The chain is built from TRBV2 and TRBJ2-7; perhaps TRBD2 as D (5 bases). Germline V gene data show CDR1 as SNHLY and CDR2 as FYNNEI. The length of the CDR3 is 14 residues. V was trimmed by 6 bases and J by 0 bases, leaving 12 bases between them. This CDR3 is CASRLDGGSYEQYF. Written as DNA, the CDR3 is TGTGCCAGCAGACTGGACGGAGGCTCCTACGAGCAGTACTTC.

The chain combines TRBV28 with TRBJ1-1; a weak D match, TRBD1 (6 bases). The germline CDR1 and CDR2 sequences are MDHEN and SYDVKM. This CDR3 comprises 13 residues. Deletions cut 6 bases from V and 6 bases from J, with 14 bases between. The CDR3 DNA reads TGTGCCAGCAGCCTGGGGGCGTTTCCTGAAGCTTTCTTT. This translates into CASSLGAFPEAFF.

The J gene is TRBJ2-5, the V gene TRBV15; possibly TRBD2 for D (5 bases). TRBJ2-7 matches the DNA end more closely, so the J call is doubtful. The V gene's germline CDR1 is LNHNV and CDR2 YYDKDF (reference sequence). The CDR3 sequence is 16 residues long. CDR3 DNA: TGTGCCACCAGCAGAGGTAAAGGACGGGATGTATACGAGCAGTACTTC. The encoded protein is CATSRGKGRDVYEQYF.

The J gene is TRBJ2-7, the V gene TRBV7-9; D is possibly TRBD1 (6 bases). This CDR3 is 14 amino acids long. V was pared by 1 base and J by 3 bases, with 10 bases between. Germline V gives CDR1 SEHNR, CDR2 FQNEAQ (reference sequence). CDR3 sequence reads: CASSLEGTNYEQYF. CDR3 DNA: TGTGCCAGCAGCTTAGAGGGGACAAACTACGAGCAGTACTTC. Drawing the rest from reference TRBV7-9 and TRBJ2-7, the complete variable domain is DTGVSQNPRHKITKRGQNVTFRCDPISEHNRLYWYRQTLGQGPEFLTYFQNEAQLEKSRLLSDRFSAERPKGSFSTLEIQRTEQGDSAMYLCASSLEGTNYEQYFGPGTRLTVT.

The chain is built from TRBV13 and TRBJ2-5; 10 positions agree with TRBD2. This CDR3 contains 16 residues. J gave up 3 bases and V 8 bases, and 12 bases lay outside the gene matches. Germline CDR1 reads PRHDT; CDR2 reads FYEKMQ (reference sequence). CDR3 loop: CASRRLLAGVKETQYF. The CDR3 DNA reads as TGTGCCAGCCGTCGACTCCTAGCGGGGGTCAAAGAGACCCAGTACTTC.

The V and J genes are TRBV2 and TRBJ2-7; 8 nucleotides line up with TRBD2. J gave up 3 bases and V 0 bases, and 10 bases lay outside the gene matches. This CDR3 has 17 amino acids. Germline CDR1 reads SNHLY; CDR2 reads FYNNEI. For the CDR3, the DNA is TGTGCCAGCAGTGAAGCGGGTGGAGCGGGGGTCGGCTACGAGCAGTACTTC. It translates to CASSEAGGAGVGYEQYF.

V is TRBV2 and J is TRBJ2-3; 8 bases fit TRBD1. In germline, CDR1 is SNHLY, CDR2 FYNNEI. V lost 6 bases to trimming and J lost 2 bases; unmatched junction nucleotides: 13. The CDR3 spans 17 residues. Written as DNA, the CDR3 is TGTGCCAGCAGGGTTATACTCGGACAGGGAACCACAGATACGCAGTATTTT. Amino acid sequence: CASRVILGQGTTDTQYF.

This clone was detected only once. The chain carries TRBV5-1 and TRBJ2-1; 7 nucleotides agree with TRBD2. The CDR3 contains 14 residues. V shed 4 bases and J 3 bases; nucleotides not matched to a gene: 4. Germline V gene lookup returns CDR1 SGHRS and CDR2 YFSETQ. The CDR3 nucleotides read TGCGCCAGCAGCGGGGGGGGTAACTACAATGAGCAGTTCTTC. It is translated as CASSGGGNYNEQFF.

The V and J genes are TRBV4-1 and TRBJ1-4, with 7 bases aligning to TRBD1. The V and J ends lost 1 base and 4 bases, in that order; junction bases with no gene match: 3. Germline lookup yields CDR1 MGHRA and CDR2 YSYEKL. CDR3 length equals 15 residues. CDR3 sequence: CASSQGQGGNEKLFF. The CDR3 DNA reads TGCGCCAGCAGCCAAGGACAGGGTGGTAATGAAAAACTGTTTTTT.

This clone has only one observation. Additional DNA sequences in this sample encode the identical CDR3. The genes are TRBV18 and TRBJ1-1; a possible D gene is TRBD1 (5 bases). Germline CDR1 reads KGHSH; CDR2 reads LQKENI. The CDR3 loop spans 13 amino acids. V lost 3 bases to trimming and J lost 11 bases, with 16 bases between them. Here the CDR3 reads CASSPPQGGEAFF. CDR3 nucleotide sequence: TGTGCCAGCTCACCCCCCCAGGGAGGGGAGGCTTTCTTT.

The V and J genes are TRBV28 and TRBJ1-5; TRBD1 might be the D (6 bases). Germline assignment: CDR1 MDHEN and CDR2 SYDVKM. V lost 3 bases, J lost 4 bases, and 16 bases lay in between. The CDR3 totals 16 residues. The CDR3 reads CASSFLPGGGNQPQHF. The CDR3 region has the DNA TGTGCCAGCAGTTTCCTTCCGGGGGGCGGGAATCAGCCCCAGCATTTT.

This clone was seen only once. The chain recombines TRBV7-2 with TRBJ2-1, with D perhaps matching TRBD2 (7 bases). Germline CDR1 reads SGHTA; CDR2 reads FQGNSA. Trimming shortened V by 1 base and J by 4 bases, and 14 bases separated the two germline ends. This CDR3 has 16 amino acids. The CDR3: CASSLVRAGAYNEQFF. The CDR3 DNA is TGTGCCAGCAGCTTAGTTAGGGCGGGGGCTTACAATGAGCAGTTCTTC.

This chain uses TRBV7-7 with TRBJ2-1; 7 positions agree with TRBD2. The CDR3 loop spans 17 amino acids. The germline gives CDR1 SSHAT, CDR2 FNYEAQ (reference sequence). V lost 1 base to trimming and J lost 7 bases; unmatched junction nucleotides: 13. The CDR3 loop is CASSLGGGIKSLNEQFF. The CDR3 nucleotides read TGTGCCAGCAGCTTAGGGGGGGGAATAAAATCCTTGAATGAGCAGTTCTTC.

J is TRBJ1-6 and V is TRBV7-3; 9 bases agree with TRBD1. The CDR3 is 14 amino acids. Germline V gene sequence: CDR1 SGHTA, CDR2 FQGTGA. V was clipped by 2 bases and J by 7 bases; unmatched bases: 0. CDR3 nucleotides: TGTGCCAGCAGCTTAGGGACAGGGAATTCACCCCTCCACTTT. Its translation is CASSLGTGNSPLHF.

The V and J genes are TRBV27 and TRBJ2-6; 8 bases fit TRBD1. Germline CDR1 and CDR2: MNHEY and SMNVEV (reference sequence). CDR3 length: 19 residues. The ends lost 4 bases at V and 1 base at J; junction bases unmatched: 12. CDR3 sequence reads: CASSWSPGQVQSGANVLTF. The CDR3 DNA reads TGTGCCAGCAGTTGGTCTCCGGGACAGGTACAATCTGGGGCCAACGTCCTGACTTTC.

As DNA, the CDR3 is TGTGCCAGCAGTGAATGGGGGCGGTATGGCTACACCTTC. Translating it yields CASSEWGRYGYTF. The chain recombines TRBV6-1 with TRBJ1-2; weak D call: TRBD1 (6 bases). V gave up 2 bases and J gave up 5 bases, with 9 bases separating them. The germline V gene encodes CDR1 MNHNS and CDR2 SASEGT. The CDR3 is made up of 13 amino acids.

This clone showed up just a few times. The chain has TRBV4-2 and TRBJ1-1; 7 nucleotides align to TRBD1. The CDR3 runs 13 residues. CDR1 is LGHNA, CDR2 YNFKEQ, per germline. The ends lost 4 bases at V and 3 bases at J; junction bases unmatched: 2. CDR3 loop: CASSLGQYTEAFF. The CDR3 DNA reads as TGTGCCAGCAGCCTGGGACAGTACACTGAAGCTTTCTTT.